The clone carrying this TCR beta chain came up a few times. No antigen is known for it. The data were obtained in a study of blood T cells in healthy people across ages. V was shortened by 0 bases and J by 10 bases, with 9 bases between the two germline ends. The CDR3 has 13 amino acids. Germline CDR1 and CDR2: MNHEY and SVGAGI. Study observations and caveats: In older individuals, TCR beta diversity per million T cells was lower, falling roughly linearly with age. PBMCs went unsorted, and a conclusive naive versus antigen-experienced comparison was therefore prevented. Higher naive T cell percentage went strongly together with higher TCR beta diversity.

Then a second PCR, running about 7 to 11 cycles, was carried out with a sample-barcoded 5' primer and a J-beta primer mix. TCRdb used MiXCR to reprocess the 5' RACE reads, holding one entry per CDR3 protein. The data contain 1,100,000 or so distinct CDR3 sequences, less than 50% of them singletons. The V gene is TRBV6-5, the J gene TRBJ1-4; D perhaps matches TRBD1 (5 bases). Material: blood. This receptor was obtained from a woman between 55 and 75 years old in good health. CDR3 nucleotide sequence: TGTGCCAGCAGTTACTCGGGGGAGGGAAAACTGTTTTTT. Translated: CASSYSGEGKLFF.